This record covers a single T cell receptor beta chain. The sample is drawn from a study of OX40 agonist ivuxolimab in advanced cancers. Turning to the study itself: Patients enrolled in dose escalation were diagnosed with hepatocellular carcinoma, melanoma, renal cell or head and neck cancer.

TCRdb's copy holds only in-frame clones and misses some; the assay was immunoSEQ multiplex PCR. The table has under 80,000 clones, approximately 92% seen once. V lost 0 bases and J lost 5, with 12 bases in between. The CDR3 is made up of 14 amino acids. Germline CDR1 and CDR2: SGDLS and YYNGEE. The J gene is TRBJ2-7, the V gene TRBV9, with no clear D. The material sequenced was CD4+ or CD8+ T cells sorted from blood, taken in a trial of the OX40 agonist ivuxolimab. The TCR sequence derives from an adult with an advanced solid tumor such as melanoma, head and neck, liver or kidney cancer. CDR3 protein: CASSVADRPDEQYF. The CDR3, as DNA: TGTGCCAGCAGCGTAGCGGACCGACCGGACGAGCAGTACTTC.